This TCR beta chain is from a study of T cell responses to AZD1222 COVID-19 vaccine (TCRdb year 2021). For the study in its entirety: Because spike-specific TCR depth and breadth did not differ between the two schedules, AZD1222 recipients who got a second dose at roughly 4 weeks were pooled with those who got a second dose at roughly 12 weeks. TCR sequencing covered about 230 trial participants: 200 to 210 given two doses of AZD1222 and some 25 given two doses of MenACWY control vaccine. Trial participants were enrolled by age into 18-55, 56-69 and 70-plus year subgroups, with roughly 160, 29 and 62 TCR-sequenced participants respectively.

As regards this clone: The specificity of this receptor is unknown. Per-base qualities were not stored, and no clone one base away is much larger.

Per the germline V gene, MGHRA is the CDR1 and YSYEKL is the CDR2. Including the terminal cysteine and phenylalanine, the CDR3 comprises 15 residues. Only CDR3 DNA remains: 45 bases, in frame from the first base. The V and J ends are trimmed by 4 bases and 4 bases, leaving 16 bases between them. The CDR3 regions of human TCRbeta chains were analyzed by immunosequencing. As for the authors' bioinformatics: TCRs in the repertoires were compared against a reference library of SARS-CoV-2-specific TCRs that had been generated with the MIRA antigen-specificity platform. Breadth was defined as the fraction of unique TCRs that were SARS-CoV-2-associated, and depth was defined as the fraction of total T cells that were SARS-CoV-2-associated. Using the MIRA data, each spike-specific TCR was assigned both to the spike region to which the TCR was reactive and to a CD4 or CD8 class. Log10-transformed breadth and depth values were compared by one-way ANOVA with Sidak's multiple comparisons tests. In TCRdb, the immuneACCESS table is reduced to in-frame sequences with V and J assigned. These tables do not hold every clone; where another copy was compared, an unresolved V gene accounts for under half, and the others remain unexplained. The DNA was the basis for D and trimming; V, J and clone size are from that table. A total of 95,000 to 150,000 clones appear in this sample, under 90% of them only once. Of the sample, roughly 4.1% is held by the ten largest clones.

What this sample's time point label stands for: baseline before first vaccination. Samples from vaccinated people were obtained from the UK trials COV001 and COV002, which included a single-blind randomized controlled phase 2/3 trial of AZD1222 (ChAdOx1 nCoV-19) in healthy adults. For TCRbeta chain sequencing, PBMC samples from trial participants were taken at day 0 and at day 28 after the second dose. Results the study describes overall, beyond this receptor: Participants were mostly white British, with more females than males. The authors suggested clonal diversity may have been underestimated. Only five to seven AZD1222 recipients were SARS-CoV-2 seropositive at baseline, limiting conclusions about previously exposed vaccinees. Nearly half of unique spike-specific TCRs reportedly recognized epitopes outside regions mutated in the B.1.351 and B.1.1.7 variants. The vaccine-associated CD4 TCRs covered the entire spike protein, and the dominant responses fell in regions 160-218 and 743-854. Because no samples from the day 14 peak response were available, repertoires could be characterized only after the peak T cell response. The 56-69-year group was small, and its depth increase did not reach significance, likely because of low power. A significant rise in spike-specific TCR breadth and depth was observed after two AZD1222 doses relative to day 0 and relative to MenACWY recipients.

The sequence was obtained from an adult in good health. Specimen: peripheral blood, collected on day 0 of AZD1222 vaccination. The rearranged segments are TRBV4-1 and TRBJ1-2, and the D gene may be TRBD1, 5 bases matching. The base sequence is TGCGCCAGCAGCCCTGTGAGGGACTCCTCCTATGGCTACACCTTC. It specifies CASSPVRDSSYGYTF.